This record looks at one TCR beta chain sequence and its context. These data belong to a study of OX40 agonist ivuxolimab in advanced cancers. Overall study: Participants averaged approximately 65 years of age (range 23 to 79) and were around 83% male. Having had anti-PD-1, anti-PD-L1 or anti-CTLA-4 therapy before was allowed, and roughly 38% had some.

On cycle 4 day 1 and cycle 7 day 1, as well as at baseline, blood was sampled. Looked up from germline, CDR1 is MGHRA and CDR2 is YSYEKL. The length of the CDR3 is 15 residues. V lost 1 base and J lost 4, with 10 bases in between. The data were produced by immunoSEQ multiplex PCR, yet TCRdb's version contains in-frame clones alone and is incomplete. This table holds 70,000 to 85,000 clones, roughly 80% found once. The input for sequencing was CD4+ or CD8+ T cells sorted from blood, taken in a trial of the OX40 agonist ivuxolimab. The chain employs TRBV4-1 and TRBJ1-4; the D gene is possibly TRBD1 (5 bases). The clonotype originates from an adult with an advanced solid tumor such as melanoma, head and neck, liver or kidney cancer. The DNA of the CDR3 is TGCGCCAGCAGCCAAGGGGGACGGTATAATGAAAAACTGTTTTTT. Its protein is CASSQGGRYNEKLFF.